This TCR beta chain was identified during a study of cytomegalovirus exposure and HLA in healthy donors. Study-level background: The approximately 700 first-cohort repertoires shared a platform with the approximately 120 validation repertoires, as reported in a later analysis. Study results and caveats: According to a subsequent analysis, TCR clusters identified in the first cohort showed a tendency to co-occur across the 100 to 150 validation repertoires.

Sequenced by immunoSEQ multiplex PCR; TCRdb stores in-frame clones only, minus some. Of around 400,000 clones in the sample, around 86% were seen once. About this clone: Its specificity is unknown.

Germline values: CDR1 MRHNA, CDR2 SNTAGT. CDR3 length: 13 residues. Trimming cost V 7 bases and J 3 bases; bases outside gene matches: 4. The chain couples TRBV6-4 to TRBJ1-1, with 8 bases aligning to TRBD1. Sequenced input: PBMCs. The sequence was obtained from a woman younger than 30 in good health and CMV-seronegative. CDR3 DNA sequence: TGTGCCAGCAAGCAGGGGGCCTACACTGAAGCTTTCTTT. Amino acid sequence: CASKQGAYTEAFF.